Listed here are 28 T cell receptor beta chains from one sample, sequenced in a study of T cells in localized non-small cell lung cancer (dated by TCRdb to between 2020 and 2021). Libraries were built with the immunoSEQ multiplex PCR assay. Here the immuneACCESS table is served through TCRdb, limited to in-frame sequences with V and J called. Missing clones are a known gap in these copies; in checked studies unresolved V genes cover under half, and the rest lacks a known reason. A total of roughly 35,000 clones appear in this sample, around 92% of them only once. Clones ranked in the top ten supply roughly 2.1% of the sample. The sample consisted of peripheral blood, taken before any cancer treatment. These receptors were taken from a female donor at least 60 years old with stage I lung adenocarcinoma.

This clone was found once. This rearrangement joins TRBV5-6 to TRBJ2-7; D perhaps matches TRBD1 (5 bases). Germline values: CDR1 SGHDT, CDR2 YYEEEE. This CDR3 comprises 14 residues. V gave up 4 bases and J gave up 2 bases, with 13 bases separating them. The CDR3 nucleotides are TGTGCCAGCAGCCGCAGGGATAAGACCTACGAGCAGTACTTC. The encoded protein is CASSRRDKTYEQYF.

The chain links TRBV19 to TRBJ1-6; tentatively, D is TRBD1 (6 bases). The germline CDR1 and CDR2 sequences are LNHDA and SQIVND (reference sequence). Between the trimmed V and J ends, which lost 9 bases and 4 bases, there was a span of 19 bases. The CDR3 covers 16 residues. The CDR3 sequence is CASHRGSGVYNSPLHF. The CDR3 coding sequence is TGTGCCAGCCATAGGGGGTCGGGGGTTTATAATTCACCCCTCCACTTT.

The gene calls are TRBV7-6 and TRBJ2-5; D could derive from TRBD1 or TRBD2 (5 bases each). Trimming cost V 5 bases and J 5 bases, with 9 bases left between them. The CDR3 sequence is 12 residues long. The V gene's germline CDR1 is SGHVS and CDR2 FNYEAQ. The CDR3 sequence: CASSPEGETQYF. As DNA, the CDR3 is TGTGCCAGCAGCCCCGAGGGGGAGACCCAGTACTTC.

The rearrangement joins TRBV6-1 to TRBJ1-1; D unclear. CDR1 MNHNS and CDR2 SASEGT come from the germline V gene. The CDR3 sequence is 12 residues long. V gave up 6 bases and J gave up 5 bases, with 10 bases separating them. The chain's CDR3 is CASRVRGTEAFF. The CDR3 DNA follows: TGTGCCAGCAGGGTACGCGGGACTGAAGCTTTCTTT.

The chain recombines TRBV2 with TRBJ2-5; 12 nucleotides match TRBD2. V shed 5 bases and J 1 base; nucleotides not matched to a gene: 5. Germline CDR1 is SNHLY and CDR2 is FYNNEI. The CDR3 totals 16 residues. CDR3 residues: CASSPRTSGVQETQYF. The CDR3 DNA follows: TGTGCCAGCAGTCCCAGGACTAGCGGGGTCCAAGAGACCCAGTACTTC.

Points on this clone: Other DNA sequences from this sample encode an identical CDR3 as well. The chain employs TRBV7-8 and TRBJ1-1; D gene ambiguous. Germline V CDR1 and CDR2: SGHVS, FQNEAQ. Trimming left V 5 bases short and J 0 bases short, with 10 bases between. The CDR3 has 14 residues. The CDR3 DNA reads as TGTGCCAGCAGCCTAAACCCCATGAACACTGAAGCTTTCTTT. Translating gives CASSLNPMNTEAFF. Supplemented by reference TRBV7-8 and TRBJ1-1, the full variable domain reads GAGVSQSPRYKVAKRGQDVALRCDPISGHVSLFWYQQALGQGPEFLTYFQNEAQLDKSGLPSDRFFAERPEGSVSTLKIQRTQQEDSAVYLCASSLNPMNTEAFFGQGTRLTVV.

This sequence joins TRBV7-9 and TRBJ1-2; D perhaps matches TRBD1 (6 bases). There are 14 residues in the CDR3. The V and J ends lost 5 bases and 8 bases respectively, with 18 bases between them. Germline lookup yields CDR1 SEHNR and CDR2 FQNEAQ (reference sequence). In DNA, the CDR3 is TGTGCCAGCAGCCCGATCGACAGGATGGGCGGCTACACCTTC. Translating it yields CASSPIDRMGGYTF.

V and J are TRBV19 and TRBJ1-1, with D possibly being TRBD1 (5 bases). CDR1 and CDR2 from the germline V gene are LNHDA and SQIVND (reference sequence). The CDR3 has 14 residues. Trimming removed 4 bases at V and 1 base at J, with 10 bases between. The CDR3 nucleotides are TGTGCCAGTAGTACAGGGCCGACGAACACTGAAGCTTTCTTT. Its protein product is CASSTGPTNTEAFF.

This sequence joins TRBV5-6 and TRBJ2-3; D possibly corresponds to TRBD2 (5 bases). Germline V gives CDR1 SGHDT, CDR2 YYEEEE. The CDR3 is 13 amino acids. V dropped 3 bases and J dropped 7 bases, with 12 bases sitting between them. CDR3 protein: CASSSIGVHTQYF. The CDR3 DNA follows: TGTGCCAGCAGCTCCATCGGGGTACATACGCAGTATTTT. The full variable domain, in which reference TRBV5-6 and TRBJ2-3 provide the parts outside the CDR3, is DAGVTQSPTHLIKTRGQQVTLRCSPKSGHDTVSWYQQALGQGPQFIFQYYEEEERQRGNFPDRFSGHQFPNYSSELNVNALLLGDSALYLCASSSIGVHTQYFGPGTRLTVL.

The table lists this clone with a few counts. This chain joins TRBV6-1 and TRBJ1-5; D call uncertain. The V gene's germline CDR1 is MNHNS and CDR2 SASEGT. Trimming took 3 bases from V and 6 from J, leaving 3 bases between them. The CDR3 sequence is 11 residues long. CDR3 nucleotide sequence: TGTGCCAGCAGTGACGGTCAGCCCCAGCATTTT. It is translated as CASSDGQPQHF.

V gene TRBV9 combines with J gene TRBJ2-7; possibly TRBD2 for D (6 bases). The CDR3 has 13 amino acids. The germline V gene has CDR1 SGDLS and CDR2 YYNGEE. V lost 3 bases, J lost 7 bases, and 14 bases lay in between. CDR3: CASSGPGAREQYF. CDR3 bases: TGTGCCAGCAGCGGTCCGGGAGCCAGGGAGCAGTACTTC.

This sequence joins TRBV29-1 and TRBJ1-2; maybe TRBD1 (5 bases). Germline loops: CDR1 SQVTM, CDR2 ANQGSEA. The CDR3 has 12 amino acids. V was clipped by 2 bases and J by 8 bases, with 12 bases between them. CDR3 sequence: CSVEKQGRGYTF. DNA for the CDR3: TGCAGCGTTGAAAAGCAGGGTAGAGGCTACACCTTC.

The chain employs TRBV9 and TRBJ1-2; TRBD1 is a possible D gene (5 bases). V was shortened by 4 bases and J by 8 bases, with 15 bases between the two germline ends. Germline V gene sequence: CDR1 SGDLS, CDR2 YYNGEE. The CDR3 consists of 13 residues. The CDR3 coding sequence is TGTGCCAGCAGCCCTCAGGGTCTGCGGGGCTACACCTTC. This gives the protein CASSPQGLRGYTF.

Concerning this clone itself: The same CDR3 is also encoded by other DNA sequences in this sample. This rearrangement joins TRBV7-2 to TRBJ1-2, with a possible D match to TRBD1 (5 bases). Trimming took 6 bases from V and 3 from J, leaving 14 bases between them. Germline CDR1 SGHTA, CDR2 FQGNSA. This CDR3 spans 14 amino acids. The DNA for the CDR3 is TGTGCCAGCAGGAGGCAGGGTAACGACTATGGCTACACCTTC. Translation gives CASRRQGNDYGYTF.

The chain combines TRBV5-4 with TRBJ1-2, with TRBD1 as a possible D gene (5 bases). This CDR3 contains 16 residues. The germline V gene encodes CDR1 SGHNT and CDR2 YYREEE (reference sequence). Trimming took off 4 bases at V and 5 bases at J, with 21 bases between the two ends. CDR3 in amino acids: CASSLPGLGVRYGYTF. CDR3 coding DNA: TGTGCCAGCAGCCTTCCTGGGTTGGGGGTTCGGTATGGCTACACCTTC.

The V and J genes are TRBV4-1 and TRBJ2-7; TRBD2 matches at 8 bases. Germline trimming cut 4 bases from V and 4 bases from J; bases unmatched to any gene: 15. There are 17 residues in the CDR3. Germline V CDR1 and CDR2: MGHRA, YSYEKL. The CDR3 region is CASSPPRIGGGPYEQYF. The CDR3, as DNA: TGCGCCAGCAGCCCCCCCCGAATTGGCGGGGGGCCGTACGAGCAGTACTTC.

The chain joins TRBV7-8 to TRBJ1-1; D may be TRBD1 (6 bases). There are 17 residues in the CDR3. Trimming stripped 2 bases from V and 3 bases from J, with 19 bases between. Per germline, CDR1 SGHVS and CDR2 FQNEAQ. CDR3 DNA: TGTGCCAGCAGCTTAACCGGGGCAGGGGAGGTAGACACTGAAGCTTTCTTT. Translated, it gives CASSLTGAGEVDTEAFF.

This chain uses TRBV19 with TRBJ1-3; tentatively, D is TRBD1 (6 bases). The ends were cut back, 5 bases at V and 4 bases at J, with 6 bases in the middle. CDR1 is LNHDA, CDR2 SQIVND, per germline (reference sequence). The CDR3 spans 12 residues. The CDR3 DNA reads TGTGCCAGTAGTGGACAGGGAAACACCATATATTTT. Translated, it gives CASSGQGNTIYF.

The chain employs TRBV5-1 and TRBJ1-6, with D perhaps TRBD1 (5 bases). The CDR3 is made up of 17 amino acids. Deletions cut 7 bases from V and 7 bases from J, with 24 bases between. Germline lookup yields CDR1 SGHRS and CDR2 YFSETQ. CDR3 protein: CASRASGGNSPNSPLHF. The CDR3 bases are TGCGCCAGCCGCGCCTCGGGGGGGAACAGTCCAAATTCACCCCTCCACTTT.

The V gene is TRBV5-1, the J gene TRBJ2-5; a possible D gene is TRBD2 (5 bases). CDR3 size: 15 residues. Germline CDR1 and CDR2: SGHRS and YFSETQ. Trimming took off 3 bases at V and 0 bases at J, with 12 bases between the two ends. CDR3 in amino acids: CASSSNPGNQETQYF. In DNA form, the CDR3 reads TGCGCCAGCAGCTCGAATCCCGGGAACCAAGAGACCCAGTACTTC.

CDR3 DNA sequence: TGTGCCAGCAGCTCTAGGGCGATGAACACTGAAGCTTTCTTT. Protein: CASSSRAMNTEAFF. The chain links TRBV11-1 to TRBJ1-1; D unclear. The CDR3 extends over 14 amino acids. Germline CDR1 and CDR2: SGHAT and FQDESV (reference sequence). V dropped 4 bases and J dropped 0 bases, with 9 bases sitting between them.

The V and J genes are TRBV7-9 and TRBJ1-6; TRBD1 aligns across 11 bases. The CDR3 has 17 residues. J was trimmed by 10 bases and V by 3 bases; bases with no gene match: 11. Germline V CDR1 and CDR2: SEHNR, FQNEAQ (reference sequence). The CDR3 loop is CASSFYTGTGGVSPLHF. The CDR3, as DNA: TGTGCCAGCAGCTTTTACACCGGGACAGGGGGAGTCTCACCCCTCCACTTT.

The V gene is TRBV6-1, the J gene TRBJ1-2, with a tentative D call TRBD1 (6 bases). The CDR3 runs to 14 residues. Germline-derived CDR1 and CDR2 are MNHNS and SASEGT. The V end was cut by 5 bases, the J end by 1 base, with 11 bases between. The CDR3 loop reads CASSTTRGNYGYTF. The DNA for the CDR3 is TGTGCCAGCAGTACGACCAGGGGTAACTATGGCTACACCTTC.

CDR3 residues: CASSPLTGAFAEAFF. For the CDR3, the DNA is TGTGCCAGCTCACCCCTGACGGGGGCGTTCGCTGAAGCTTTCTTT. The chain couples TRBV18 to TRBJ1-1; possibly TRBD1 for D (6 bases). Germline-derived CDR1 and CDR2 are KGHSH and LQKENI. The CDR3 runs 15 residues. Trimming stripped 3 bases from V and 6 bases from J, with 17 bases between.

The rearrangement links TRBV7-9 to TRBJ2-4; D not certain. V was cut by 5 bases and J by 8 bases, with 19 bases left in between. The CDR3 has 15 residues. Germline CDR1 reads SEHNR; CDR2 reads FQNEAQ (reference sequence). The CDR3: CASSPASAGGDIQYF. The CDR3 DNA reads TGTGCCAGCAGCCCCGCGTCGGCAGGTGGGGACATTCAGTACTTC.

This clone showed up just once. The chain employs TRBV10-1 and TRBJ1-1, with D maybe TRBD1 (5 bases). The CDR3 is made up of 13 amino acids. V lost 6 bases, J lost 1 base, and 9 bases lay in between. CDR1 is WNHNN and CDR2 is SYGVQD in the germline V gene (reference sequence). The CDR3: CASRADRNTEAFF. The CDR3 DNA reads TGCGCCAGCAGAGCCGACAGGAACACTGAAGCTTTCTTT.

This chain uses TRBV12-5 with TRBJ2-5, with TRBD1 identical over 10 bases. Germline trimming cut 6 bases from V and 5 bases from J; bases unmatched to any gene: 9. Per the germline V gene, CDR1 is LGHNT and CDR2 is FRNRAP. This CDR3 has 15 residues. The CDR3: CASGYDRGLGETQYF. For the CDR3, the DNA is TGTGCTAGTGGGTATGACAGGGGGCTGGGGGAGACCCAGTACTTC.

This clone was counted once. This chain links TRBV9 with TRBJ2-2; no firm D call. In germline, CDR1 is SGDLS, CDR2 YYNGEE. The ends were cut back, 0 bases at V and 8 bases at J, with 8 bases in the middle. The CDR3 has 13 amino acids. CDR3 coding DNA: TGTGCCAGCAGCGTAGCACATACTGGGGAGCTGTTTTTT. It yields the protein CASSVAHTGELFF.